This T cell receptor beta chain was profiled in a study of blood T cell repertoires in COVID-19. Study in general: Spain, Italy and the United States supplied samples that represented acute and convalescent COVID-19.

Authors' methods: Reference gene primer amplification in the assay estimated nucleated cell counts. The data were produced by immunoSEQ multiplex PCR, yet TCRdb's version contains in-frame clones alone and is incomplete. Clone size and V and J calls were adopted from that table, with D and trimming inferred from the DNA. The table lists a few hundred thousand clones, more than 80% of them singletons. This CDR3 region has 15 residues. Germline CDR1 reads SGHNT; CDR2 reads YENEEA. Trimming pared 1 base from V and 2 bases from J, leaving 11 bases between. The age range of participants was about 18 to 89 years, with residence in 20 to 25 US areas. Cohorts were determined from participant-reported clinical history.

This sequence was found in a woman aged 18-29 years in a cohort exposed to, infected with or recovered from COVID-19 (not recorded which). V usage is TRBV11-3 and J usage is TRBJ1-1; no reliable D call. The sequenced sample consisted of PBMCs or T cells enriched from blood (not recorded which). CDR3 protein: CASSLGGEGNTEAFF. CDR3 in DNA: TGTGCCAGCAGCTTAGGCGGGGAGGGAAACACTGAAGCTTTCTTT.